The entry that follows covers one T cell receptor (beta chain) sequence. This CDR3 contains 14 residues. V was trimmed by 3 bases and J by 8 bases, leaving 14 bases between them. TCRdb called the 5' RACE reads again in MiXCR, with one record for every CDR3 protein. The sample has around 90,000 distinct CDR3 sequences, about 5% seen once. The sample comes from a study of T cells of healthy individuals. The rearrangement uses TRBV12-3 or TRBV12-4 and TRBJ2-1; no reliable D call. The clonotype originates from a female donor in good health. DNA of the CDR3: TGTGCCAGCAGTTTTGGAGTGGTATGGGATGAGCAGTTCTTC. It specifies CASSFGVVWDEQFF.